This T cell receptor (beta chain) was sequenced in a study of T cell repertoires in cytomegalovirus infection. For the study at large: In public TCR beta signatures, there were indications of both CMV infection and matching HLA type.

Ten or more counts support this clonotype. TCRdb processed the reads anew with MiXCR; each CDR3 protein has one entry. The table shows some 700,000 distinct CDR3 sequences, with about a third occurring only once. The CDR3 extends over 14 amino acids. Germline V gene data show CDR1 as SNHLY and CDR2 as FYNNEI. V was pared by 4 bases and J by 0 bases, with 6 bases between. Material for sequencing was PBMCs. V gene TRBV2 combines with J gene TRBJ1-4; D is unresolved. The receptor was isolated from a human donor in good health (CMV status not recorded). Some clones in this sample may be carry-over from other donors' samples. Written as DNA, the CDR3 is TGTGCCAGCAGTGGGGGATCAACTAATGAAAAACTGTTTTTT. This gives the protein CASSGGSTNEKLFF. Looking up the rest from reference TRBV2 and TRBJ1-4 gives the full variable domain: EPEVTQTPSHQVTQMGQEVILRCVPISNHLYFYWYRQILGQKVEFLVSFYNNEISEKSEIFDDQFSVERPDGSNFTLKIRSTKLEDSAMYFCASSGGSTNEKLFFGSGTQLSVL.